The entry below gives a single TCR beta chain sequence along with its context. Its specificity is not known. This specimen belongs to a study of shared clonotypes between healthy human individuals. All donors were healthy HIV-negative adults lacking recent acute infections or vaccinations. In germline, CDR1 is SNHLY, CDR2 FYNNEI. The ends were cut back, 4 bases at V and 3 bases at J, with 13 bases in the middle. This CDR3 region has 14 residues. Findings of the study overall: Among the subsets, naive ones generally showed larger estimated richness than memory ones. Rarefaction exposed incomplete sorted-subset sequencing despite large depth. An effect of sequencing depth on clonotype sharing among donors was expected.

Libraries were prepared by immunoSEQ multiplex PCR; TCRdb keeps only in-frame clonotypes and omits some of them. This table holds over 2 million clones, less than 95% found once. The chain recombines TRBV2 with TRBJ2-7; tentatively, D is TRBD1 (5 bases). The sequence came from a man in his late teens or twenties in good health. Some clones in this sample may be carry-over from other donors' samples. Sequencing was carried out using naive CD4+ T cells from PBMCs. Specified subset: CD45RA+ positively selected. In nucleotides, the CDR3 is TGTGCCAGCAGTGGGTGGGCAGGGAACTACGAGCAGTACTTC. It is translated as CASSGWAGNYEQYF.